This TCR beta chain derives from a study of memory CD4+ T cells and cytomegalovirus serostatus. The length of the CDR3 is 13 residues. Germline V CDR1 and CDR2: LGHNA, YNFKEQ. V lost 4 bases and J lost 9; bases outside the gene matches: 6. This clone was seen just once. Single viable CD3+CD4+CD8-CD45RO+ cells were sorted as the memory CD4+ T cells. Method: immunoSEQ multiplex PCR; TCRdb's copy keeps in-frame clones and lacks some. The sample has about 27,000 clones, approximately 72% seen once; the top ten hold over 0.6%. The sequenced material came from memory CD4+ T cells from blood. The receptor comes from an adult in good health and CMV-seronegative. This chain joins TRBV4-2 and TRBJ2-3; 8 bases are shared with TRBD1. The CDR3 coding sequence is TGTGCCAGCAGCCTCGGACAGGGTGGCACGCAGTATTTT. This gives the protein CASSLGQGGTQYF.